These T cell receptor beta chains were read from a single sample in a study of T cells in Graves' hyperthyroidism and ophthalmopathy. TCRdb processed the multiplex PCR reads anew with MiXCR; each CDR3 protein has one entry. The table has approximately 380,000 distinct CDR3 sequences, about a fifth seen once. The source material was blood. Receptors originate from a woman in her late teens or twenties with Graves' hyperthyroidism. The CDR3 runs from the conserved cysteine through the conserved F or W. Size is omitted from some rows. Given values are once, few, many or a class for expanded clones.

TRBV5-6,TRBJ1-2,few,CASSFEQGWNGYTF
TRBV6-1,TRBJ2-7,many,CASRTGTPTYEQYF
TRBV3-1,TRBJ1-2,few,CASSQGDLGYTF
TRBV13,TRBJ1-5,many,CASSLGQGHSNQPQHF
TRBV27,TRBJ2-7,many,CASSPRSGSYEQYF
TRBV20-1,TRBJ1-1,NA,CSARGQGMNTEAFF
TRBV18,TRBJ1-1,NA,CASSPTGTTEAFF
TRBV10-3,TRBJ2-4,many,CAISDGGLAGGRAKNIQYF
TRBV3-1,TRBJ2-5,few,CASSQDWERGVQTQYF
TRBV20-1,TRBJ2-5,many,CSARTSGVETQYF
TRBV6-5,TRBJ2-7,few,CASSYARVLEQYF
TRBV5-1,TRBJ2-7,many,CASSPAAYSEQYF
TRBV5-1,TRBJ1-5,many,CASSPIRTGGIDQPQHF
TRBV2,TRBJ2-7,many,CASSSTGSSEQYF
TRBV15,TRBJ2-6,many,CATSRGWISGANVLTF
TRBV6-1,TRBJ2-5,NA,CASSERTGGQTQYF
TRBV9,TRBJ2-2,many,CASSVWDRNTGELFF
TRBV2,TRBJ1-3,many,CASNPRGFGNTIYF
TRBV5-1,TRBJ2-4,NA,CASSLNSVQMGKNIQYF
TRBV27,TRBJ2-4,NA,CASSLIRGVRYIQYF
TRBV20-1,TRBJ1-1,many,CSANKGNTEAFF
TRBV6-5,TRBJ2-7,many,CASSYMGAGYEQYF
TRBV7-2,TRBJ2-4,few,CASSARLAGGKNIQYF
TRBV4-1,TRBJ2-7,few,CASSQEASGGRIYEQYF
TRBV10-1,TRBJ2-5,many,CASSATDRETQYF
TRBV5-1,TRBJ2-7,many,CASSWTGYEQYF
TRBV5-1,TRBJ2-2,many,CASSFQGSAGELFF
TRBV11-2,TRBJ2-5,NA,CASSSTPGQAPQETQYF
TRBV6-1,TRBJ1-1,many,CASTERPDREAFF
TRBV9,TRBJ2-7,NA,CASSPPSTGSDEQYF
TRBV10-1,TRBJ1-6,many,CASMPGQSNSPLHF
TRBV6-1,TRBJ2-5,NA,CASSPIGTGGVKTQYF
TRBV15,TRBJ2-2,many,CATSREIGNRADTGELFF
TRBV28,TRBJ1-5,many,CASSLSYIVIPQPQHF
TRBV19,TRBJ1-5,many,CASNSGLGLSNQPQHF
TRBV10-2,TRBJ2-4,few,CASSESTGLAKNIQYF
TRBV6-5,TRBJ1-1,many,CASSYQGVGTEAFF
TRBV7-8,TRBJ2-7,many,CASSLASSTEQYF
TRBV6-2/TRBV6-3,TRBJ1-2,many,CASSSTVLPEGYGYTF
TRBV6-5,TRBJ1-1,many,CASWRSTEAFF
TRBV30,TRBJ2-6,many,CAWSGTVSGANVLTF
TRBV29-1,TRBJ2-7,many,CSLLQRGYEQYF
TRBV6-5,TRBJ1-1,many,CASSTWNTEAFF
TRBV12-3/TRBV12-4,TRBJ2-5,many,CASSLGGQQETQYF
TRBV20-1,TRBJ2-7,many,CSARPGRSYEQYF
TRBV12-3/TRBV12-4,TRBJ1-1,many,CASSLRVRGRKGRGTEAFF
TRBV28,TRBJ2-5,NA,CASSLWGGSETQYF
TRBV6-5,TRBJ2-7,many,CASSYSSSGVEQYF
TRBV13,TRBJ2-4,NA,CASSSGGFGKNIKYF
TRBV24-1,TRBJ2-5,many,CATSDLDRQTQYF
TRBV6-5,TRBJ2-2,many,CASSPPPALAGGPSRTGELFF
TRBV6-1,TRBJ1-2,many,CASSDRNRDSDGYTF
TRBV27,TRBJ2-2,NA,CASSLSQLNTGELFF
TRBV29-1,TRBJ2-7,NA,CSVGDYPSYEQYF
TRBV11-2,TRBJ1-1,few,CASSSPPGAMNTEAFF